Listed below are T cell receptor beta chains from one sample, sequenced in a study of CD8+ T cells in alopecia areata. The data were produced by immunoSEQ multiplex PCR, yet TCRdb's version contains in-frame clones alone and is incomplete. The sample consists of 50,000 to 70,000 clones, about 40% of them appearing once. Sequencing used NKG2D-low CD8+ T cells sorted from blood. These TCRs come from a human donor with alopecia areata. Each CDR3 is given with its conserved first and last residue. The D gene is left open where the match is weak. Where a row states a size, it is once, few, many or the class of an expanded clone; other rows omit it.

D	size	V	J	CDR3	DNA
.	few	TRBV29-1	TRBJ2-1	CSTEGDPGNEQFF	TGCAGCACGGAAGGGGACCCAGGGAATGAGCAGTTCTTC
.	.	TRBV7-6	TRBJ2-5	CASSFRETGQETQYF	TGTGCCAGCAGCTTTCGAGAGACAGGTCAAGAGACCCAGTACTTC
TRBD1	few	TRBV19	TRBJ2-1	CASRTTGGSYNEQFF	TGTGCCAGTAGGACAACAGGGGGCAGTTACAATGAGCAGTTCTTC
.	.	TRBV29-1	TRBJ1-2	CSGLGNYGYTF	TGCAGCGGGTTGGGTAACTATGGCTACACCTTC
.	.	TRBV4-3	TRBJ2-7	CASSQDPGPSYEQYF	TGCGCCAGCAGCCAAGACCCGGGTCCATCCTACGAGCAGTACTTC
.	.	TRBV4-3	TRBJ2-7	CASSQDPLVTSYEQYF	TGCGCCAGCAGCCAAGATCCCTTGGTCACCAGCTACGAGCAGTACTTC
.	.	TRBV2	TRBJ1-2	CASSESGYTF	TGTGCCAGCAGTGAATCTGGCTACACCTTC
.	.	TRBV29-1	TRBJ1-1	CSVEGRGTDLNTEAFF	TGCAGCGTTGAAGGTAGGGGGACGGACCTGAACACTGAAGCTTTCTTT
.	few	TRBV23-1	TRBJ1-1	CASSQPGPEGTEAFF	TGCGCCAGCAGTCAACCGGGGCCCGAGGGTACCGAAGCTTTCTTT
.	.	TRBV28	TRBJ2-3	CASSNRLSSTDTQYF	TGTGCCAGCAGTAATCGACTGTCTAGCACAGATACGCAGTATTTT
TRBD2	.	TRBV7-2	TRBJ2-7	CASSTYGRDFSRYEQYF	TGTGCCAGCAGCACTTACGGGAGGGACTTCTCTCGTTACGAGCAGTACTTC
TRBD1	.	TRBV7-9	TRBJ1-2	CASTTEGAAYGYTF	TGTGCCAGCACCACCGAGGGGGCTGCCTATGGCTACACCTTC
.	few	TRBV6-5	TRBJ2-2	CASSYRETGELFF	TGTGCCAGCAGTTACCGAGAAACCGGGGAGCTGTTTTTT
TRBD1	.	TRBV4-3	TRBJ1-4	CASSQEDGTGFNEKLFF	TGCGCCAGCAGCCAAGAAGACGGGACAGGGTTTAATGAAAAACTGTTTTTT
.	.	TRBV7-9	TRBJ2-1	CASSSPGSAEQFF	TGTGCCAGCAGCTCGCCGGGTTCCGCTGAGCAGTTCTTC
.	many	TRBV28	TRBJ1-2	CASSLRGNYGYTF	TGTGCCAGCAGTTTACGGGGGAACTATGGCTACACCTTC
TRBD1	.	TRBV28	TRBJ1-5	CASSYGTGNPQHF	TGTGCCAGCAGCTACGGGACAGGGAACCCCCAGCATTTT
.	.	TRBV6-6	TRBJ2-7	CASSYDSRRLSYEQYF	TGTGCCAGCAGTTACGATAGTAGACGTCTCTCCTACGAGCAGTACTTC
.	.	TRBV7-9	TRBJ1-1	CASSPSLNTEAFF	TGTGCCAGCAGCCCTAGCCTGAACACTGAAGCTTTCTTT
.	.	TRBV2	TRBJ2-3	CASSDSSRDTQYF	TGTGCCAGCAGTGATTCGTCACGAGATACGCAGTATTTT
.	.	TRBV5-1	TRBJ1-1	CASRSERADTEAFF	TGCGCCAGCAGATCCGAAAGGGCGGACACTGAAGCTTTCTTT
.	.	TRBV14	TRBJ1-1	CASSPGEIEAFF	TGTGCCAGCAGCCCAGGGGAGATTGAAGCTTTCTTT
TRBD1	few	TRBV7-9	TRBJ2-7	CATPSERGPSYEQYF	TGTGCCACCCCGAGCGAGAGGGGGCCCTCCTACGAGCAGTACTTC
.	.	TRBV7-3	TRBJ2-7	CASSLVPGDEQYF	TGTGCCAGCAGCCTCGTCCCGGGGGACGAGCAGTACTTC
TRBD2	.	TRBV7-2	TRBJ2-1	CASSFSSGEQFF	TGTGCCAGCAGCTTTTCTAGCGGTGAGCAGTTCTTC
TRBD1	.	TRBV2	TRBJ1-2	CASPRDRAPNYGYTF	TGTGCCAGCCCTAGGGACAGGGCCCCTAACTATGGCTACACCTTC
TRBD2	.	TRBV29-1	TRBJ2-1	CSVEGSLTSALPSSYNEQFF	TGCAGCGTTGAAGGATCCCTAACTAGCGCCCTTCCGAGCTCCTACAATGAGCAGTTCTTC
TRBD1	few	TRBV15	TRBJ2-7	CATSSVGQSYEQYF	TGTGCCACCAGCAGTGTGGGACAGTCCTACGAGCAGTACTTC
TRBD2	.	TRBV7-2	TRBJ2-5	CASSSGTSGALQETQYF	TGTGCCAGCAGCTCCGGGACTAGCGGGGCCCTCCAAGAGACCCAGTACTTC
.	.	TRBV29-1	TRBJ2-3	CSAPHADTQYF	TGCAGCGCCCCCCACGCAGATACGCAGTATTTT
.	few	TRBV2	TRBJ2-5	CASSPLENEETQYF	TGTGCCAGCAGTCCCCTGGAGAATGAAGAGACCCAGTACTTC
.	.	TRBV7-8	TRBJ2-5	CASSPLRGQETQYF	TGTGCCAGCAGCCCCCTCCGAGGCCAAGAGACCCAGTACTTC
TRBD1	.	TRBV18	TRBJ1-6	CASSLDRVVGPSPLHF	TGTGCCAGCTCACTAGACAGGGTGGTCGGACCTTCACCCCTCCACTTT
.	few	TRBV19	TRBJ2-1	CASSILDGRYNEQFF	TGTGCCAGTAGTATTCTCGACGGGAGATACAATGAGCAGTTCTTC
.	few	TRBV13	TRBJ1-1	CASSLIGNTEAFF	TGTGCCAGCAGTCTTATCGGGAACACTGAAGCTTTCTTT
.	.	TRBV29-1	TRBJ1-2	CSVTGLSYGYTF	TGCAGCGTTACAGGGCTCTCTTATGGCTACACCTTC
.	.	TRBV7-6	TRBJ2-7	CASSLDTTYEQYF	TGTGCCAGCAGCTTAGACACTACCTACGAGCAGTACTTC
TRBD1	few	TRBV5-1	TRBJ2-5	CASSGPGGQETQYF	TGCGCCAGCTCAGGGCCAGGGGGCCAAGAGACCCAGTACTTC
TRBD1	once	TRBV7-3	TRBJ2-1	CASSLPGTGNNEQFF	TGTGCCAGCAGCTTACCCGGGACAGGGAACAATGAGCAGTTCTTC
.	.	TRBV7-9	TRBJ2-7	CASSLAGGWAQYF	TGTGCCAGCAGCTTAGCCGGGGGATGGGCGCAGTACTTC
TRBD1	.	TRBV9	TRBJ2-7	CASSVWQDRGVYEQYF	TGTGCCAGCAGCGTATGGCAGGACAGGGGCGTGTACGAGCAGTACTTC
.	.	TRBV29-1	TRBJ2-1	CSVRGGRSSYNEQFF	TGCAGCGTGAGGGGCGGACGGAGCTCCTACAATGAGCAGTTCTTC
.	.	TRBV14	TRBJ1-1	CASSQHMNTEAFF	TGTGCCAGCAGCCAACACATGAACACTGAAGCTTTCTTT
.	.	TRBV2	TRBJ2-7	CASSEVGRPESYEQYF	TGTGCCAGCAGTGAGGTTGGTAGGCCGGAATCCTACGAGCAGTACTTC
.	.	TRBV27	TRBJ2-3	CASSTLGGTQYF	TGTGCCAGCAGTACTCTAGGTGGTACGCAGTATTTT
TRBD1	once	TRBV29-1	TRBJ2-3	CSVEESGTGDTQYF	TGTAGCGTTGAAGAGTCAGGGACAGGTGATACGCAGTATTTT
.	.	TRBV29-1	TRBJ2-5	CSGVGHTLGETQYF	TGCAGCGGCGTAGGACACACGCTCGGGGAGACCCAGTACTTC
.	.	TRBV6-5	TRBJ2-7	CASSYGFPPYEQYF	TGTGCCAGCAGTTACGGTTTCCCACCCTACGAGCAGTACTTC
TRBD2	.	TRBV28	TRBJ2-7	CASSLTSGTRIRYEQYF	TGTGCCAGCAGCCTGACCTCCGGGACTAGAATCCGCTACGAGCAGTACTTC
TRBD2	few	TRBV28	TRBJ2-5	CASSRRLARETQYF	TGTGCCAGCAGCCGCAGACTAGCGCGGGAGACCCAGTACTTC
TRBD2	.	TRBV2	TRBJ2-2	CASSGSGTSHTGELFF	TGTGCCAGCAGTGGGTCAGGGACTAGCCACACCGGGGAGCTGTTTTTT
.	.	TRBV5-1	TRBJ1-3	CASREGSGNTIYF	TGCGCCAGCAGAGAGGGCTCTGGAAACACCATATATTTT